The rows below give T cell receptor beta chains drawn from one sample of a study of regulatory T cells in long-lasting Graves disease. TCRdb reanalysed the multiplex PCR reads using MiXCR and keeps one entry per CDR3 protein. The sample includes about 520,000 distinct CDR3 sequences, around 11% of them seen just once. A further study also used this sample, focusing on T cells in Graves' hyperthyroidism and ophthalmopathy.

Sequencing was performed on peripheral blood mononuclear cells (PBMCs), taken at new diagnosis, from a patient treated with antithyroid drugs. All receptors derive from a woman between 25 and 40 years old with Graves disease. The CDR3 runs from the conserved cysteine through the conserved F or W. The D gene is left open where the match is weak. The size entry is marked missing in some rows and otherwise reads once, few, many or a size class.

D: NA
V: TRBV6-2/TRBV6-3
size: many
J: TRBJ2-7
CDR3: CASSEAEESSYEQYF
DNA: TGTGCCAGCAGTGAAGCGGAGGAGAGCTCCTACGAGCAGTACTTC

D: NA
V: TRBV5-6
size: NA
J: TRBJ1-1
CDR3: CASSFGEEGAFF
DNA: TGTGCCAGCAGCTTCGGGGAAGAGGGAGCTTTCTTT

D: TRBD2
V: TRBV11-3
size: many
J: TRBJ2-1
CDR3: CASSLRREEGNEQFF
DNA: TGTGCCAGCAGCTTAAGGCGGGAGGAAGGCAATGAGCAGTTCTTC

D: NA
V: TRBV7-8
size: many
J: TRBJ2-2
CDR3: CASSLISTRELFF
DNA: TGTGCCAGCAGCTTAATATCCACCAGGGAGCTGTTTTTT

D: NA
V: TRBV4-2
size: NA
J: TRBJ2-3
CDR3: CASSQGTTLSKYF
DNA: TGTGCCAGCAGCCAAGGGACCACTTTGTCGAAGTATTTT

D: NA
V: TRBV7-8
size: NA
J: TRBJ2-6
CDR3: CASSLLFSAQFPGANVLTF
DNA: TGTGCCAGCAGCTTACTTTTTTCTGCCCAGTTTCCTGGGGCCAACGTCCTGACTTTC

D: TRBD2
V: TRBV4-3
size: few
J: TRBJ2-4
CDR3: CASSQSPGGDIQYF
DNA: TGCGCCAGCAGCCAGTCTCCCGGGGGGGACATTCAGTACTTC

D: TRBD1
V: TRBV5-6
size: few
J: TRBJ2-7
CDR3: CASSLEGGWSESRHHEQYF
DNA: TGTGCCAGCAGCTTGGAAGGGGGCTGGAGTGAATCACGGCATCACGAGCAGTACTTC

D: NA
V: TRBV7-2
size: NA
J: TRBJ1-3
CDR3: CASSLGRQSSGNTIYF
DNA: TGTGCCAGCAGTTTGGGACGACAGTCCTCTGGAAACACCATATATTTT

D: NA
V: TRBV2
size: many
J: TRBJ1-6
CDR3: CASNPQGWGSPLHF
DNA: TGTGCCAGCAACCCCCAAGGCTGGGGTTCACCCCTCCACTTT

D: TRBD1
V: TRBV7-2
size: NA
J: TRBJ2-7
CDR3: CASSPGQGRINSYEQYF
DNA: TGTGCCAGCAGCCCGGGACAGGGCCGAATAAACTCCTACGAGCAGTACTTC